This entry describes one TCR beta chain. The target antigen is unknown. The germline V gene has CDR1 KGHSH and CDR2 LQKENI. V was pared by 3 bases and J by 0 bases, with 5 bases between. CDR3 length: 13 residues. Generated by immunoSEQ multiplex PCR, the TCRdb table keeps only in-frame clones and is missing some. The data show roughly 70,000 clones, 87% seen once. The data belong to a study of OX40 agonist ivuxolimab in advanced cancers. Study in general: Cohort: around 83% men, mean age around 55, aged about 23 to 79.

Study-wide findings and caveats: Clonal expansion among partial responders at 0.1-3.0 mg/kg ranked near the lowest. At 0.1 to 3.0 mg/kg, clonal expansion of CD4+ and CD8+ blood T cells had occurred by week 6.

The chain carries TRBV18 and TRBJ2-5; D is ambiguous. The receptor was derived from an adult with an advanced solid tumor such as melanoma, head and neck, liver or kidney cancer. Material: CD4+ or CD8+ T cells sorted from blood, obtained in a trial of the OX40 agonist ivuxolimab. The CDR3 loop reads CASSPWHQETQYF. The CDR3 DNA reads TGTGCCAGCTCACCGTGGCACCAAGAGACCCAGTACTTC.